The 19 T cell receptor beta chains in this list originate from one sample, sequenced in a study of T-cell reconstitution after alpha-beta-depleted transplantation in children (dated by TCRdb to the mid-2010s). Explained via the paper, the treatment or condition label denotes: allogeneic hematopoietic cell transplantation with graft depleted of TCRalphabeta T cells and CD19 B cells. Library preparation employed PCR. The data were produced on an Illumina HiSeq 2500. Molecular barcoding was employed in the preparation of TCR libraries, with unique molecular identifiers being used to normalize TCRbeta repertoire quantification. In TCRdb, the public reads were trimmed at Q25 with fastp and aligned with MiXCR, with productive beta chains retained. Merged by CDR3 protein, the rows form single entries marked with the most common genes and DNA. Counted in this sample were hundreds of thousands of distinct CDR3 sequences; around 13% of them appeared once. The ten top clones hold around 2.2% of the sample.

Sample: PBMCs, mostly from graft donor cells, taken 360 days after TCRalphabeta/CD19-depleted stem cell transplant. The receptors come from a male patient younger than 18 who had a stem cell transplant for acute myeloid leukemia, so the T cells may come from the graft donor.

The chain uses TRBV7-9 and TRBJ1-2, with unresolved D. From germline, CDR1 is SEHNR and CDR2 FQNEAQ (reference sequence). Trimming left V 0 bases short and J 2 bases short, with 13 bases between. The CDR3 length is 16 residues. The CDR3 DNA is TGTGCCAGCAGCTTAGCCCCTTCGGCAGCGAACTATGGCTACACCTTC. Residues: CASSLAPSAANYGYTF.

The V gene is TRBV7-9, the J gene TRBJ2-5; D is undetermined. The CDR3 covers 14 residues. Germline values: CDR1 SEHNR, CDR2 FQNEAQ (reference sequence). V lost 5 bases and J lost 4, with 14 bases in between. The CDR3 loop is CASSQKQNSETQYF. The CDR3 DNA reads TGTGCCAGCAGCCAAAAGCAGAATTCAGAGACCCAGTACTTC. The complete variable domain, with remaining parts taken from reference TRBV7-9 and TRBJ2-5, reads DTGVSQNPRHKITKRGQNVTFRCDPISEHNRLYWYRQTLGQGPEFLTYFQNEAQLEKSRLLSDRFSAERPKGSFSTLEIQRTEQGDSAMYLCASSQKQNSETQYFGPGTRLLVL.

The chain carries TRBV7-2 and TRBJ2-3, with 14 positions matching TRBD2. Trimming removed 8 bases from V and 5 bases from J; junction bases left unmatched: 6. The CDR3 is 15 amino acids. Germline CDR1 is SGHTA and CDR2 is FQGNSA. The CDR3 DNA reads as TGTGCCAGCCGACTAGCGGGAGGGCCGAGAGATACGCAGTATTTT. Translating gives CASRLAGGPRDTQYF.

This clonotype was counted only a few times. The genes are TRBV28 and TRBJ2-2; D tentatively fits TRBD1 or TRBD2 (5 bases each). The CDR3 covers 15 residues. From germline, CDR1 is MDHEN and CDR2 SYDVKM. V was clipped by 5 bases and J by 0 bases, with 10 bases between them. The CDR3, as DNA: TGTGCCAGCAGTAGTCGGGGCGCGAACACCGGGGAGCTGTTTTTT. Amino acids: CASSSRGANTGELFF. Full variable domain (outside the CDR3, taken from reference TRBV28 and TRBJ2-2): DVKVTQSSRYLVKRTGEKVFLECVQDMDHENMFWYRQDPGLGLRLIYFSYDVKMKEKGDIPEGYSVSREKKERFSLILESASTNQTSMYLCASSSRGANTGELFFGEGSRLTVL.

The CDR3 bases are TGCAGTGCTTGGCTGAAGGAATCTGGGGCCAACGTCCTGACTTTC. It encodes CSAWLKESGANVLTF. This chain connects TRBV20-1 to TRBJ2-6; no definite D call. Deletions cut 5 bases from V and 1 base from J, with 12 bases between. Germline CDR1 is DFQATT and CDR2 is SNEGSKA (reference sequence). The CDR3 is 15 residues long.

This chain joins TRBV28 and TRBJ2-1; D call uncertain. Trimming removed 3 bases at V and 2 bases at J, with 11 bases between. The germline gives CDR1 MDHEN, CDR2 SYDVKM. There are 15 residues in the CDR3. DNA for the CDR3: TGTGCCAGCAGTTTGGGCCCCGAGGCCTACAATGAGCAGTTCTTC. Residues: CASSLGPEAYNEQFF.

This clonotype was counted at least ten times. CDR3 coding DNA: TGCGCCAGCAGCCACCTGAGGGGGCCTTCCTACGAGCAGTACTTC. Encoded protein: CASSHLRGPSYEQYF. The chain is built from TRBV4-3 and TRBJ2-7; 7 bases agree with TRBD1. CDR3 length equals 15 residues. The germline CDR1 and CDR2 sequences are LGHNA and YSLEER. The ends lost 3 bases at V and 1 base at J; junction bases unmatched: 6.

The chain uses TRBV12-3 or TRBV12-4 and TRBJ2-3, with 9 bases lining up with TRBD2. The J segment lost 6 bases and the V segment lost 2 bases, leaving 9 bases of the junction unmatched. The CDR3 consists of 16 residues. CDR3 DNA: TGTGCCAGCAGTTTACGACTAGCGGCCCAGGGGGATACGCAGTATTTT. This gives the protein CASSLRLAAQGDTQYF.

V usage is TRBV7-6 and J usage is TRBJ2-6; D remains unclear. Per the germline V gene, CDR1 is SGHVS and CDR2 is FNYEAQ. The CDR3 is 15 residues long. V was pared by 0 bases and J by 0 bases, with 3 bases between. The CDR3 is CASSLATSGANVLTF. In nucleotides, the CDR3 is TGTGCCAGCAGCTTAGCAACCTCTGGGGCCAACGTCCTGACTTTC. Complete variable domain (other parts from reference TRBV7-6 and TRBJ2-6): GAGVSQSPRYKVTKRGQDVALRCDPISGHVSLYWYRQALGQGPEFLTYFNYEAQQDKSGLPNDRFSAERPEGSISTLTIQRTEQRDSAMYRCASSLATSGANVLTFGAGSRLTVL.

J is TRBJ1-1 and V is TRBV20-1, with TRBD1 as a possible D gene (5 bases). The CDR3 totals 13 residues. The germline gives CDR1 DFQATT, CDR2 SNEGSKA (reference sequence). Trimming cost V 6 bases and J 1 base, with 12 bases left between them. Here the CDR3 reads CSATGGKNTEAFF. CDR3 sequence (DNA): TGCAGTGCCACGGGGGGGAAGAACACTGAAGCTTTCTTT.

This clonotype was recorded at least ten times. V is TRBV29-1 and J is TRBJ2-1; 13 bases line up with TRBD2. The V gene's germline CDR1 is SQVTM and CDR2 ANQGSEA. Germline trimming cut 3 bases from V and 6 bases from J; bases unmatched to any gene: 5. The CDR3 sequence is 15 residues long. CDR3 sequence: CSVDPGLAGLNEQFF. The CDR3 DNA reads TGCAGCGTTGACCCGGGACTAGCGGGGCTCAATGAGCAGTTCTTC.

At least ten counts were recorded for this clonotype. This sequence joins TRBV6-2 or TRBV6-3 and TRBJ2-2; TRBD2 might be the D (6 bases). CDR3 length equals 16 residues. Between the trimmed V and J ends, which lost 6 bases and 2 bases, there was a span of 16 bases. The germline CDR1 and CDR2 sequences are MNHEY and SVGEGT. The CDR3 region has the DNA TGTGCCAGCAGCCGACTAGTGACTCTCAACACCGGGGAGCTGTTTTTT. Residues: CASSRLVTLNTGELFF.

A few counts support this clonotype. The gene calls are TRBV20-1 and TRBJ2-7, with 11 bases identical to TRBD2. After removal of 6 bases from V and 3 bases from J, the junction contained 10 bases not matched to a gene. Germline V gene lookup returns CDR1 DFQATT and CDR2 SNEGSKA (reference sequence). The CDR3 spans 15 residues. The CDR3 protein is CSAYVTSGRLYEQYF. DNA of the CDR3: TGCAGTGCGTACGTTACTAGCGGGAGACTCTACGAGCAGTACTTC.

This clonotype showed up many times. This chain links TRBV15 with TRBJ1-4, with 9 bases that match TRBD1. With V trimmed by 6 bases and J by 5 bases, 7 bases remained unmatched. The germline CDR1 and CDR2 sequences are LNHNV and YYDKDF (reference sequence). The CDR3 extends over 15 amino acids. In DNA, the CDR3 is TGTGCCACCAGACGACTAGGGACAGGGAATGAAAAACTGTTTTTT. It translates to CATRRLGTGNEKLFF.

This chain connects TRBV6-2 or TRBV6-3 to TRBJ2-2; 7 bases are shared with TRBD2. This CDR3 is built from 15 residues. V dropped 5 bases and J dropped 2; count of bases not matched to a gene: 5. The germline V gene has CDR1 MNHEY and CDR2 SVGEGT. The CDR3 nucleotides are TGTGCCAGCAGTAGGACTAGTCATAACACCGGGGAGCTGTTTTTT. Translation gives CASSRTSHNTGELFF.

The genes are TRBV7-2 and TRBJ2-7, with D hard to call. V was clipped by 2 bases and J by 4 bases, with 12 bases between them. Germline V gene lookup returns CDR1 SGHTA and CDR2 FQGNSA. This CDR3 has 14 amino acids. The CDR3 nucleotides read TGTGCCAGCAGCTTATGGTTGGGAAAATACGAGCAGTACTTC. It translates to CASSLWLGKYEQYF.

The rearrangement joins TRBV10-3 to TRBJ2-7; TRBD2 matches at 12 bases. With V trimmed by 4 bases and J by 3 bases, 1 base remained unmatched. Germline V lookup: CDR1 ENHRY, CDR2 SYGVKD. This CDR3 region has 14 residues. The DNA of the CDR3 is TGTGCCATCAGTGGACTAGCGGGGGTCTACGAGCAGTACTTC. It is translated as CAISGLAGVYEQYF.

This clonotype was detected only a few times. CDR3 amino acids: CASSLAQGGELFF. The DNA for the CDR3 is TGTGCCAGCAGCTTAGCGCAGGGCGGGGAGCTGTTTTTT. This chain links TRBV7-2 with TRBJ2-2; a possible D gene is TRBD1 (5 bases). Germline CDR1 is SGHTA and CDR2 is FQGNSA. Trimming pared 0 bases from V and 7 bases from J, leaving 6 bases between. The CDR3 has 13 residues. The variable domain in full, completed from reference TRBV7-2 and TRBJ2-2, reads GAGVSQSPSNKVTEKGKDVELRCDPISGHTALYWYRQSLGQGLEFLIYFQGNSAPDKSGLPSDRFSAERTGGSVSTLTIQRTQQEDSAVYLCASSLAQGGELFFGEGSRLTVL.

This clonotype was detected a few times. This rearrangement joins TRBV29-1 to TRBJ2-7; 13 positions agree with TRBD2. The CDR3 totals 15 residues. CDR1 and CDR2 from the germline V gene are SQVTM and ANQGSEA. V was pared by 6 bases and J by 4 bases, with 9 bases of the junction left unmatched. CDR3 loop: CSVGQGLAGIYEQYF. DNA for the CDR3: TGCAGCGTCGGCCAGGGACTAGCGGGAATTTACGAGCAGTACTTC.